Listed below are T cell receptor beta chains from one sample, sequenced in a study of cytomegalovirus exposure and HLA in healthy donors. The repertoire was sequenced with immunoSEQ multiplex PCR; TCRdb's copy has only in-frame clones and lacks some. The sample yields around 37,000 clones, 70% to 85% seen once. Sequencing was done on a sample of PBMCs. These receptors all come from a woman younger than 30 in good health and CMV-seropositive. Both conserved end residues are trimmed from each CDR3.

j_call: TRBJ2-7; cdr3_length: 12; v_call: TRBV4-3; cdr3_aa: ASSLGQDNYEQY
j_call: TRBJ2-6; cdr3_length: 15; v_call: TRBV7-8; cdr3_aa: ASSLGAGGTGANVLT
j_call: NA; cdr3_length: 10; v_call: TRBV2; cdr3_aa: ASSVLAAEQY
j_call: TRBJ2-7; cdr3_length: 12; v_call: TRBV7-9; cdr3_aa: ASSLTELSYEQY
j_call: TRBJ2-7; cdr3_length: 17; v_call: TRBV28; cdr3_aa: ASSLRGFGLAGTRYEQY
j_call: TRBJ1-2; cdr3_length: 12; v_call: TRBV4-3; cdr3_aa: ASSHGLQGGGYT
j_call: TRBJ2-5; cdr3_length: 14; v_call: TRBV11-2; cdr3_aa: ASSLTADRAQETQY
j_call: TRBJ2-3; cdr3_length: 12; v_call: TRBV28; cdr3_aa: ASSSGGRTDTQY
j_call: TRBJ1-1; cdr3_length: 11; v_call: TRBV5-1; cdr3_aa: ASSLYRNTEAF
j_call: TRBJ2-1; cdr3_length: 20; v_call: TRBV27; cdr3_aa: ASRSGVGVAGGVLSSYNEQF
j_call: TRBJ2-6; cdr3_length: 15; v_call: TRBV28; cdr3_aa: ATRRDRGVAGANVLT
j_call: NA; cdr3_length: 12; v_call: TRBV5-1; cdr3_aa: ASRDPGRSYEQY
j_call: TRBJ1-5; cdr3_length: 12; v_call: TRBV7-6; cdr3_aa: ASSLGQSNQPQH
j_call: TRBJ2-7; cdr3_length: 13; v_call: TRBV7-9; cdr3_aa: ASSLAGDSAYEQY
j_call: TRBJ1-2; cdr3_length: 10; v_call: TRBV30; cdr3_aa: AWRAGVYGYT
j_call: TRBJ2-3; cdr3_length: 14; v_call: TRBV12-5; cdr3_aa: ASGLALAGVRDTQY
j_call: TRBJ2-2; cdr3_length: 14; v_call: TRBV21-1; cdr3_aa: ASTERRDRYTGELF